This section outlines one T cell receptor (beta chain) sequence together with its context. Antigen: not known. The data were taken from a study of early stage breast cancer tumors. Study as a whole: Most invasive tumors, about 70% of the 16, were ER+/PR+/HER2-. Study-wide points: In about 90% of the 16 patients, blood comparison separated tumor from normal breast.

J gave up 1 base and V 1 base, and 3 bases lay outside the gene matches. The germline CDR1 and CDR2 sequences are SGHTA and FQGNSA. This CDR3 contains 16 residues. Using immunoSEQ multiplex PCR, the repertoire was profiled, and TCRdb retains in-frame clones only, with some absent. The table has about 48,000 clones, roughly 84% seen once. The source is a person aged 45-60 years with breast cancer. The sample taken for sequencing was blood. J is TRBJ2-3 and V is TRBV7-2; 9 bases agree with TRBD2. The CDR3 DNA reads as TGTGCCAGCAGCTTAGGGGTAGCGGGAGGCACAGATACGCAGTATTTT. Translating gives CASSLGVAGGTDTQYF.